The 18 T cell receptor beta chains below were found in one sample sequenced in a study of patients and donors after allogeneic stem cell transplantation. Each CDR3 protein gets one entry after TCRdb re-called the RT-PCR reads with MiXCR. The top ten clones hold 5% to 6.5% of a sample with about a million distinct CDR3 sequences, 15% to 20% of them seen once. Sequenced input: blood, either unsorted or a sorted T cell fraction (not recorded which). These receptors all stem from a human donor who was either an allogeneic HSCT recipient or a stem cell or donor lymphocyte infusion donor (not recorded which). It is not recorded whose cells these are; they may come from a transplant donor.

V gene TRBV12-3 or TRBV12-4 combines with J gene TRBJ1-1; the D gene is possibly TRBD1 (6 bases). CDR3 length: 15 residues. V was clipped by 11 bases and J by 1 base, with 20 bases between them. This chain's CDR3 is CASDRTVLRNTEAFF. CDR3 DNA sequence: TGTGCCTCTGACAGGACCGTTTTGAGGAACACTGAAGCTTTCTTT.

This clonotype was counted a few times. The V call is TRBV20-1, the J call TRBJ2-1; the match to TRBD2 covers 14 bases. V dropped 5 bases and J dropped 6; count of bases not matched to a gene: 6. Germline V lookup: CDR1 DFQATT, CDR2 SNEGSKA (reference sequence). The CDR3 totals 15 residues. The chain's CDR3 is CSAERLAGGTNEQFF. The CDR3 DNA follows: TGCAGTGCTGAGCGACTAGCGGGGGGGACCAATGAGCAGTTCTTC.

The chain links TRBV2 to TRBJ2-5, with 8 nucleotides matching TRBD1. The germline gives CDR1 SNHLY, CDR2 FYNNEI. The CDR3 contains 15 residues. Losses at the gene ends were 8 bases for V and 2 bases for J; bases not matched to a gene: 10. The CDR3 region has the DNA TGTGCCAGCCAGGACAGGGTCCCTTTGCAAGAGACCCAGTACTTC. Amino acid sequence: CASQDRVPLQETQYF.

This clonotype showed up just a few times. The J gene is TRBJ2-1, the V gene TRBV5-6; D is possibly TRBD1 or TRBD2 (6 bases each). CDR1 and CDR2 (germline): SGHDT, YYEEEE. The CDR3 consists of 16 residues. V was pared by 0 bases and J by 7 bases, with 17 bases between. CDR3 loop: CASSLVGGPPENEQFF. The CDR3 nucleotides are TGTGCCAGCAGCTTGGTTGGGGGGCCTCCTGAAAATGAGCAGTTCTTC.

The J gene is TRBJ2-5, the V gene TRBV2; a weak D match, TRBD2 (6 bases). The length of the CDR3 is 14 residues. Germline values: CDR1 SNHLY, CDR2 FYNNEI. V shed 3 bases and J shed 5 bases, with 13 bases lying between them. The CDR3 bases are TGTGCCAGCAGTGATGGGCGGGGTCCGGAGACCCAGTACTTC. Translation gives CASSDGRGPETQYF.

The V gene is TRBV14, the J gene TRBJ2-5; a weak D match, TRBD1 (5 bases). There are 15 residues in the CDR3. The V end lost 2 bases, the J end lost 0 bases, and 10 bases lay between the germline ends. Germline CDR1 is SGHDN and CDR2 is FVKESK. In DNA form, the CDR3 reads TGTGCCAGCAGCCAACTATACAGGAACCAAGAGACCCAGTACTTC. Amino acid sequence: CASSQLYRNQETQYF.

The rearrangement uses TRBV28 and TRBJ1-4; weak D call: TRBD1 (5 bases). This CDR3 has 18 residues. Germline loops: CDR1 MDHEN, CDR2 SYDVKM. V lost 7 bases and J lost 11, with 32 bases in between. CDR3 residues: CASTQIRDARTYPLKLFF. CDR3 in DNA: TGTGCCAGCACTCAAATCCGGGACGCCAGAACCTACCCCCTCAAACTGTTTTTT. The whole variable domain, remainder taken from reference TRBV28 and TRBJ1-4, is DVKVTQSSRYLVKRTGEKVFLECVQDMDHENMFWYRQDPGLGLRLIYFSYDVKMKEKGDIPEGYSVSREKKERFSLILESASTNQTSMYLCASTQIRDARTYPLKLFFGSGTQLSVL.

J is TRBJ2-1 and V is TRBV4-2, with no clear D. The V gene's germline CDR1 is LGHNA and CDR2 YNFKEQ. This CDR3 is 13 amino acids long. Trimming removed 0 bases at V and 6 bases at J, with 6 bases between. CDR3 sequence reads: CASSQEARNEQFF. The CDR3 bases are TGTGCCAGCAGCCAAGAGGCGCGCAATGAGCAGTTCTTC.

This clonotype appeared once. The chain recombines TRBV27 with TRBJ1-5, with TRBD1 matching 7 bases. J lost 14 bases, V lost 1 base, and 8 bases had no gene match. This CDR3 spans 13 amino acids. Germline V lookup: CDR1 MNHEY, CDR2 SMNVEV (reference sequence). For the CDR3, the DNA is TGTGCCAGCAGTTTATACCGAACAGGGGACGAGCATTTT. It yields the protein CASSLYRTGDEHF.

In its sample, this clonotype was seen once. This chain links TRBV7-9 with TRBJ2-3; TRBD2 matches 10 bases. After removal of 10 bases from V and 4 bases from J, the junction contained 11 bases not matched to a gene. Germline loops: CDR1 SEHNR, CDR2 FQNEAQ (reference sequence). The CDR3 contains 15 residues. As DNA, the CDR3 is TGTGCCACCCCCCCGGGGGGGACTAGCGCAGATACGCAGTATTTT. Residues: CATPPGGTSADTQYF.

The sample holds a few counts of this clonotype. An end of the junction does not agree with germline; a read error may underlie this. V usage is TRBV7-7 and J usage is TRBJ2-1; D ambiguous. The germline V gene encodes CDR1 SSHAT and CDR2 FNYEAQ (reference sequence). CDR3 length: 13 amino acids. The CDR3 loop reads CASSLEQASEQFF. CDR3 DNA sequence: TGTGCTAGCAGCTTAGAGCAGGCAAGTGAGCAGTTCTTC.

This rearrangement joins TRBV24-1 to TRBJ2-2, with no clear D. Germline V lookup: CDR1 KGHDR, CDR2 SFDVKD. V dropped 7 bases and J dropped 6 bases, with 11 bases sitting between them. The CDR3 contains 13 residues. This CDR3 reads CATSSSWAGELFF. The CDR3 DNA sequence: TGTGCCACCAGCTCCTCGTGGGCCGGGGAGCTGTTTTTT.

In nucleotides, the CDR3 is TGTGCCAGCAGTTTAGACAGTCTTCTTAGCACAGATACGCAGTATTTT. It yields the protein CASSLDSLLSTDTQYF. The chain uses TRBV12-3 or TRBV12-4 and TRBJ2-3; D unresolved. Trimming left V 1 base short and J 0 bases short, with 11 bases between. The CDR3 runs to 16 residues.

Only a few counts were recorded for this clonotype. This chain uses TRBV29-1 with TRBJ2-5, with D possibly TRBD1 on 5 matching bases. CDR3 length equals 14 residues. V was trimmed by 1 base and J by 4 bases, leaving 13 bases between them. The germline gives CDR1 SQVTM, CDR2 ANQGSEA. The CDR3 coding sequence is TGCAGCGTTGAAGTCCAGGGTAGAGGAGAGACCCAGTACTTC. Translation gives CSVEVQGRGETQYF.

This clonotype occurred a few times. V and J are TRBV24-1 and TRBJ2-1, with D uncertain. Germline loops: CDR1 KGHDR, CDR2 SFDVKD. This CDR3 is built from 12 residues. Trimming removed 6 bases at V and 3 bases at J, with 5 bases between. The CDR3 reads CATSQGYNEQFF. The CDR3 bases are TGTGCCACCAGTCAAGGCTACAATGAGCAGTTCTTC.

A few counts support this clonotype. This CDR3 is CSARDVSGRETQYF. CDR3 bases: TGCAGTGCTAGAGATGTGTCGGGGAGAGAGACCCAGTACTTC. The chain links TRBV20-1 to TRBJ2-5, with D perhaps TRBD2 (5 bases). Trimming removed 0 bases at V and 4 bases at J, with 12 bases between. Germline assignment: CDR1 DFQATT and CDR2 SNEGSKA (reference sequence). The CDR3 is 14 amino acids.

The V gene is TRBV7-3, the J gene TRBJ1-1; possible D gene TRBD1, 5 bases. This CDR3 spans 14 amino acids. CDR1 and CDR2 (germline): SGHTA, FQGTGA. V was cut by 6 bases and J by 3 bases, with 14 bases left in between. The CDR3 sequence is CASSPAGGYTEAFF. The DNA for the CDR3 is TGTGCCAGCAGTCCCGCGGGGGGTTACACTGAAGCTTTCTTT.

This clonotype was recorded at least ten times. DNA for the CDR3: TGCGCCAGCAGCCAGTTGGGGGGGCTCTCAGATACGCAGTATTTT. It translates to CASSQLGGLSDTQYF. The rearrangement joins TRBV4-3 to TRBJ2-3; D perhaps matches TRBD2 (7 bases). Between the trimmed V and J ends, which lost 3 bases and 4 bases, there was a span of 14 bases. The CDR3 has 15 residues. Per germline, CDR1 LGHNA and CDR2 YSLEER.